The T cell receptor (beta chain) under discussion was sequenced for a study of blood T cell repertoires in COVID-19. About the research overall: Spain, Italy and the United States supplied samples that represented acute and convalescent COVID-19.

The V gene's germline CDR1 is MNHEY and CDR2 SMNVEV (reference sequence). The CDR3 sequence is 10 residues long. V gave up 11 bases and J gave up 6 bases, with 9 bases separating them. Produced via immunoSEQ multiplex PCR; TCRdb's table is partial and in-frame only. The sample lists about 200,000 clones; 65% to 90% were seen once. The rearrangement joins TRBV27 to TRBJ2-3; no clear D gene. The sequenced sample consisted of peripheral blood. The source of this sequence is a human donor in a cohort sampled during active COVID-19. The DNA for the CDR3 is TGTGCCCCCTACCCCGATACGCAGTATTTT. It is translated as CAPYPDTQYF.